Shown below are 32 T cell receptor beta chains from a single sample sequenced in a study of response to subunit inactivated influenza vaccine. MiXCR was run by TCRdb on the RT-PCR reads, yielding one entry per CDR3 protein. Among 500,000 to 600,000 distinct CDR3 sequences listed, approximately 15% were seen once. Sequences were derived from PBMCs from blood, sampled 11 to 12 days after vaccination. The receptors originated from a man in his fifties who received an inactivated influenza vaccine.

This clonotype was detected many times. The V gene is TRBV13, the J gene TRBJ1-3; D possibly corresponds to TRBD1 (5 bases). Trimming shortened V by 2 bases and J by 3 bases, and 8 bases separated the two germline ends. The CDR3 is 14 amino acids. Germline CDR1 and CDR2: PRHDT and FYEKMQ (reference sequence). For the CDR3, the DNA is TGTGCCAGCAGCTTATGGGGGGATGGAAACACCATATATTTT. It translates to CASSLWGDGNTIYF.

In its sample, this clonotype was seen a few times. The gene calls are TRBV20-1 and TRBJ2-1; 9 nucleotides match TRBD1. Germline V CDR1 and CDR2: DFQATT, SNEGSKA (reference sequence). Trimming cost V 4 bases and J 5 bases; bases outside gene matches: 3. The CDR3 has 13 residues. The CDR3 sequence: CSAIDRGDNEQFF. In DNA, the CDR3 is TGCAGTGCTATTGACAGGGGGGACAATGAGCAGTTCTTC.

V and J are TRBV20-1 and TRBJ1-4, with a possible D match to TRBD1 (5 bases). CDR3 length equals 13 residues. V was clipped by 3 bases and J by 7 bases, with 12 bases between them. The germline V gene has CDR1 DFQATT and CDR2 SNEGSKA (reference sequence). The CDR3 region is CSARGRTLEKLFF. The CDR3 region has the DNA TGCAGTGCTAGGGGGCGGACACTTGAAAAACTGTTTTTT.

The CDR3 sequence is CSVEAAGETQYF. The DNA for the CDR3 is TGCAGCGTTGAAGCCGCCGGGGAGACCCAGTACTTC. This chain joins TRBV29-1 and TRBJ2-5; D unclear. V shed 1 base and J shed 5 bases, with 8 bases lying between them. CDR1 SQVTM and CDR2 ANQGSEA come from the germline V gene. CDR3 length: 12 residues.

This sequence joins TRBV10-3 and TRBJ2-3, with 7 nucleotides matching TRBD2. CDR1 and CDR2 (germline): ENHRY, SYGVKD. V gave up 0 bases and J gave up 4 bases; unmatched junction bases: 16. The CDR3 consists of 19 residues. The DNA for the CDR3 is TGTGCCATCAGTGAGTCGACTCGTTGGGGGGAGGGCCTTGCAGATACGCAGTATTTT. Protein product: CAISESTRWGEGLADTQYF.

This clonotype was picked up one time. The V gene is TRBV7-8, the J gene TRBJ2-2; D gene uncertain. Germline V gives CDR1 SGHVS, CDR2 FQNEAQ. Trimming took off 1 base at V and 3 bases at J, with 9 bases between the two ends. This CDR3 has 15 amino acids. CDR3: CASSLELGDTGELFF. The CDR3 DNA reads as TGTGCCAGCAGCTTAGAGTTGGGTGACACCGGGGAGCTGTTTTTT.

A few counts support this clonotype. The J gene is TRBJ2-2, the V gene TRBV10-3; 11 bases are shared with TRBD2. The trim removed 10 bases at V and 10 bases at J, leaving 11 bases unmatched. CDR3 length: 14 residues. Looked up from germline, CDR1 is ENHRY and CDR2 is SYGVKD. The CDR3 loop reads CATSLAGARSELFF. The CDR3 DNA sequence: TGTGCCACGTCACTAGCGGGGGCCCGTTCGGAGCTGTTTTTT.

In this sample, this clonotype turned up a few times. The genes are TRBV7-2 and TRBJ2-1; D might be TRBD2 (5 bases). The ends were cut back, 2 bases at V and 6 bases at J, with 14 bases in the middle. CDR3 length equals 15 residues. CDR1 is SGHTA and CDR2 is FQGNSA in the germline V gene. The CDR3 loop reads CASSLTSLVVNEQFF. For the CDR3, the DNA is TGTGCCAGCAGCTTAACGTCACTAGTAGTCAATGAGCAGTTCTTC.

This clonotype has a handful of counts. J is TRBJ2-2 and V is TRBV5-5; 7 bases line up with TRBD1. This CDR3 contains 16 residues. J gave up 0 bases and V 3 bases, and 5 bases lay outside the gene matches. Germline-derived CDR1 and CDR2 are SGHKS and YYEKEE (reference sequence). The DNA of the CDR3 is TGTGCCAGCAGCTCGACAGGGAACGCGAACACCGGGGAGCTGTTTTTT. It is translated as CASSSTGNANTGELFF. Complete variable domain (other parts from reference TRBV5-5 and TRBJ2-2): DAGVTQSPTHLIKTRGQQVTLRCSPISGHKSVSWYQQVLGQGPQFIFQYYEKEERGRGNFPDRFSARQFPNYSSELNVNALLLGDSALYLCASSSTGNANTGELFFGEGSRLTVL.

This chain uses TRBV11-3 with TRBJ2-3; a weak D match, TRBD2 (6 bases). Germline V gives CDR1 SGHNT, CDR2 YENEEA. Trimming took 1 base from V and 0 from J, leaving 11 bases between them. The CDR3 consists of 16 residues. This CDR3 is CASSLGVGLSTDTQYF. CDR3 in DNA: TGTGCCAGCAGCTTAGGAGTGGGACTCAGCACAGATACGCAGTATTTT.

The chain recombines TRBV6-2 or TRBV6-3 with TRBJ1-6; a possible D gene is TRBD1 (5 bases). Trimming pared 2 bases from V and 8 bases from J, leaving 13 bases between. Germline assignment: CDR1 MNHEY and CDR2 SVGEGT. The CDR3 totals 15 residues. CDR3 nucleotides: TGTGCCAGCAGTTACCGTCTCCAGGGATATTCACCCCTCCACTTT. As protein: CASSYRLQGYSPLHF.

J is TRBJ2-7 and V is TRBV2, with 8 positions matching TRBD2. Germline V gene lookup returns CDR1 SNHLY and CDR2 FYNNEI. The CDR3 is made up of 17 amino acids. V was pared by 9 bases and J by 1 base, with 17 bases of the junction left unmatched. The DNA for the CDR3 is TGTGCCAGTGTCGAACGTGTTAGCGGGGCGTCGTCCTACGAGCAGTACTTC. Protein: CASVERVSGASSYEQYF.

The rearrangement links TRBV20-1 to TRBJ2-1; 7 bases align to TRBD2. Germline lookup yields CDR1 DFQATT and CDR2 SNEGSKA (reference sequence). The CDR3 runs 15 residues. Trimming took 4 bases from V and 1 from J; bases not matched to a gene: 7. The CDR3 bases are TGCAGTGCTAACCCAGCGGGAAAATCCTACAATGAGCAGTTCTTC. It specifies CSANPAGKSYNEQFF.

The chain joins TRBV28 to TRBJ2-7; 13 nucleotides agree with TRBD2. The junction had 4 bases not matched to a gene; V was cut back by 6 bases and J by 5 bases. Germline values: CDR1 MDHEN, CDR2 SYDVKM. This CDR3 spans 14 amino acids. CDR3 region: CASSPGLAGHEQYF. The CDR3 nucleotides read TGTGCCAGCAGCCCGGGACTAGCGGGACACGAGCAGTACTTC.

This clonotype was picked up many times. The CDR3 DNA sequence: TGTGCCAGCAACCCTCCCCTCGGAGTCGTCTTTACAGATACGCAGTATTTT. Translation: CASNPPLGVVFTDTQYF. The chain couples TRBV2 to TRBJ2-3; no firm D call. Germline CDR1 reads SNHLY; CDR2 reads FYNNEI. Trimming removed 7 bases at V and 3 bases at J, with 23 bases between. The CDR3 covers 17 residues.

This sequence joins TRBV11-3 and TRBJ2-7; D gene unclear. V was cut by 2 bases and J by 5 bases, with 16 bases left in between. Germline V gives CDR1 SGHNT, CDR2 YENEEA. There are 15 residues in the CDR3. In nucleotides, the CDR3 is TGTGCCAGCAGCTTACCCGTGTCAAATAGCCACGAGCAGTACTTC. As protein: CASSLPVSNSHEQYF.

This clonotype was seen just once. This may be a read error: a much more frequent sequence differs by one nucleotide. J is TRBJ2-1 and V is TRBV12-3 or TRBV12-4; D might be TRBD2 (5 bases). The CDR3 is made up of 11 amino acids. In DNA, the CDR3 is TGTGCCAGCAGGACGCGGGCAGAGCTGTTCTTC. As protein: CASRTRAELFF.

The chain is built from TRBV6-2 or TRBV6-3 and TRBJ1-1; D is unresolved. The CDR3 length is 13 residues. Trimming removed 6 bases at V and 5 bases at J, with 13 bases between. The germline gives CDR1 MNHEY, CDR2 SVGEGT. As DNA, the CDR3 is TGTGCCAGCAGCCCTCGCCCCGGGACTGAAGCTTTCTTT. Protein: CASSPRPGTEAFF.

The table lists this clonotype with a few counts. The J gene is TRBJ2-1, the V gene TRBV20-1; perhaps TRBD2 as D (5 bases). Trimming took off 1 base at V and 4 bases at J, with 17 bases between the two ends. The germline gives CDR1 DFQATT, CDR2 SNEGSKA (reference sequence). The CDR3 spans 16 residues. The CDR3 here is CSARGSGPRGYNEQFF. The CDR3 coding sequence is TGCAGTGCTAGAGGAAGTGGGCCTAGAGGGTACAATGAGCAGTTCTTC.

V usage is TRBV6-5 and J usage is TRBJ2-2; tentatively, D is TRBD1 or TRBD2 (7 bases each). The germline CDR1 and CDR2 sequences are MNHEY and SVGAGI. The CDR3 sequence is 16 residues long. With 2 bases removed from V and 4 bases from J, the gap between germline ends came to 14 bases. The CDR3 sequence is CASSYEQGGGTGELFF. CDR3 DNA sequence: TGTGCCAGCAGTTACGAGCAGGGGGGGGGCACCGGGGAGCTGTTTTTT.

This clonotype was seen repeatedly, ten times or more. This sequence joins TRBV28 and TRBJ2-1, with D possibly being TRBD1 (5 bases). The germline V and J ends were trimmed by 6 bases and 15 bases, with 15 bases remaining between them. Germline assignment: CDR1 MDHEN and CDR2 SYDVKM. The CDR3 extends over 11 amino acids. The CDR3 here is CASRRGLEGFF. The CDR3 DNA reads TGTGCCAGCAGAAGGGGTCTCGAAGGGTTCTTC. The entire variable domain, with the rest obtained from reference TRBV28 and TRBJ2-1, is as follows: DVKVTQSSRYLVKRTGEKVFLECVQDMDHENMFWYRQDPGLGLRLIYFSYDVKMKEKGDIPEGYSVSREKKERFSLILESASTNQTSMYLCASRRGLEGFFGPGTRLTVL.

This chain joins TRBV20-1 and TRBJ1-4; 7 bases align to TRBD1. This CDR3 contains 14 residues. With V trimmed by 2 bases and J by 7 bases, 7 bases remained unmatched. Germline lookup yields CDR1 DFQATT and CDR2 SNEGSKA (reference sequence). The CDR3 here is CSARIIRGGEKLFF. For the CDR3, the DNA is TGCAGTGCTAGAATCATCAGGGGGGGTGAAAAACTGTTTTTT.

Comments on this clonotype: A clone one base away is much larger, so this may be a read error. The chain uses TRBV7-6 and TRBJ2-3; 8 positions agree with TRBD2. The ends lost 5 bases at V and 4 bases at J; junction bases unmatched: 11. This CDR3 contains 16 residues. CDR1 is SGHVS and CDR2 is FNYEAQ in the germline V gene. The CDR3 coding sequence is TGTGCCAGCAGCACCCTAGCGGGTCCGGGGCCAGATACGCAGTATTTT. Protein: CASSTLAGPGPDTQYF.

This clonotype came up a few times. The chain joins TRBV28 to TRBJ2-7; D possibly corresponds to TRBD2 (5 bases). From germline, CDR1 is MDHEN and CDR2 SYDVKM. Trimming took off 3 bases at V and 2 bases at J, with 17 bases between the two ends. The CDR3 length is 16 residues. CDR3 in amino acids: CASSFIIGGPAYEQYF. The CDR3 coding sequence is TGTGCCAGCAGTTTCATTATTGGCGGGCCCGCCTACGAGCAGTACTTC.

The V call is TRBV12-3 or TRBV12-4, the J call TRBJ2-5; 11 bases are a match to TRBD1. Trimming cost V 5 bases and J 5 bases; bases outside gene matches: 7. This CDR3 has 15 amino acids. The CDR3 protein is CASSTWTGGVETQYF. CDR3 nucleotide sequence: TGTGCCAGCAGTACTTGGACAGGGGGCGTCGAGACCCAGTACTTC.

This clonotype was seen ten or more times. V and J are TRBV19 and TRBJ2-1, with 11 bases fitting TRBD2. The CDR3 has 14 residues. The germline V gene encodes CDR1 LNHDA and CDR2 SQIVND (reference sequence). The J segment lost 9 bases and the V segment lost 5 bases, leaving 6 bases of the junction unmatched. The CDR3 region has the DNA TGTGCCAGTAGTGATCGACTAGCGGGGTCTGAGCAGTTCTTC. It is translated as CASSDRLAGSEQFF.

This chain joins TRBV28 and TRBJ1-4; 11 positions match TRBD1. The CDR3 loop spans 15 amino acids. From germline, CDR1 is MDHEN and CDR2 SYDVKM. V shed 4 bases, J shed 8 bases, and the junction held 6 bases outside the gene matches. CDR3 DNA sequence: TGTGCCAGCAGTTCAAGGGACAGGGGGAAGGAAAAACTGTTTTTT. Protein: CASSSRDRGKEKLFF.

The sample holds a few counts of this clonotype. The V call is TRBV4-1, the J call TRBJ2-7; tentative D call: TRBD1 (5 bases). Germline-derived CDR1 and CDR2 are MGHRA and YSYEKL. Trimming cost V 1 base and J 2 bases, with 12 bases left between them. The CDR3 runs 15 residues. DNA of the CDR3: TGCGCCAGCAGCCAAGGGATGACAGATGCCTACGAGCAGTACTTC. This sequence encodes CASSQGMTDAYEQYF.

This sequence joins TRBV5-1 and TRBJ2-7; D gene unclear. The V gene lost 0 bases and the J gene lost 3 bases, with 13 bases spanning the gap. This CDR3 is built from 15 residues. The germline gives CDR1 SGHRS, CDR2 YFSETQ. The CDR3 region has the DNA TGCGCCAGCAGCTTGGGAACGGCCAATCACTACGAGCAGTACTTC. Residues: CASSLGTANHYEQYF.

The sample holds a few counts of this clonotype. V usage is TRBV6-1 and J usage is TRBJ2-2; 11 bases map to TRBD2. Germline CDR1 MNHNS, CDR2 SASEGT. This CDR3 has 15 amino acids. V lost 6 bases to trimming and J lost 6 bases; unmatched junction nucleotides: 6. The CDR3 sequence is CASSRTSGHAGELFF. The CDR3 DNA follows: TGTGCCAGCAGCCGGACTAGCGGGCACGCCGGGGAGCTGTTTTTT.

CDR3 residues: CASSQSRQGYNEQFF. The CDR3 DNA sequence: TGCGCCAGCAGTCAATCCCGACAGGGGTACAATGAGCAGTTCTTC. This chain connects TRBV23-1 to TRBJ2-1, with 8 nucleotides matching TRBD1. TRBV23-1 is annotated as an ORF whose role is uncertain. Germline trimming cut 0 bases from V and 4 bases from J; bases unmatched to any gene: 2. The CDR3 runs to 15 residues.

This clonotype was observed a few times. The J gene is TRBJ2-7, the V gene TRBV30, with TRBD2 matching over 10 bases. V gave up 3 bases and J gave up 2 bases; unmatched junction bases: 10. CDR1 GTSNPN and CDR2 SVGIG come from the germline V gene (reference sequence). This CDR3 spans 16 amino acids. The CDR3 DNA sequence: TGTGCCTGGAGAGATCCTATAGCGGGGGGCACCTACGAGCAGTACTTC. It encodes CAWRDPIAGGTYEQYF.